The source of this T cell receptor beta chain is a study of blood T cell repertoires in COVID-19. In germline, CDR1 is MDHEN, CDR2 SYDVKM. The CDR3 loop spans 12 amino acids. V was cut by 4 bases and J by 12 bases, with 10 bases left in between. In the original analysis: Scientists estimated how many nucleated cells there were by amplifying reference gene primers. The repertoire was sequenced with immunoSEQ multiplex PCR; TCRdb's copy has only in-frame clones and lacks some. V and J calls plus clone size are reproduced from that table; the DNA served to infer D and trimming. Of about 140,000 clones in the sample, 80% to 85% were seen once.

J is TRBJ1-6 and V is TRBV28, with no clear D. The clonotype comes from a human donor in a cohort sampled during active COVID-19. The sample taken for sequencing was peripheral blood. Written as DNA, the CDR3 is TGTGCCAGCAGTTGGAGTAAGGAACCCCTCCACTTT. This encodes CASSWSKEPLHF.